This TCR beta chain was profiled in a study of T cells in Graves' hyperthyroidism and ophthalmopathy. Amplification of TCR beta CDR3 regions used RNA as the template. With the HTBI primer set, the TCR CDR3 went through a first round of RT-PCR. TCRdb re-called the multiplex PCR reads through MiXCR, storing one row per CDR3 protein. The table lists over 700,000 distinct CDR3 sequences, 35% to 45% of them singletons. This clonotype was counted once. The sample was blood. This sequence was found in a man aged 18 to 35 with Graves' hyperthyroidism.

CDR3 residues: CASSPGLVHSGNTIYF. The CDR3 coding sequence is TGTGCCAGCAGCCCCGGTTTAGTACACTCTGGAAACACCATATATTTT. The genes are TRBV7-2 and TRBJ1-3; D gene unclear. The germline V and J ends were trimmed by 5 bases and 0 bases, with 14 bases remaining between them. Looked up from germline, CDR1 is SGHTA and CDR2 is FQGNSA. The CDR3 is made up of 16 amino acids.